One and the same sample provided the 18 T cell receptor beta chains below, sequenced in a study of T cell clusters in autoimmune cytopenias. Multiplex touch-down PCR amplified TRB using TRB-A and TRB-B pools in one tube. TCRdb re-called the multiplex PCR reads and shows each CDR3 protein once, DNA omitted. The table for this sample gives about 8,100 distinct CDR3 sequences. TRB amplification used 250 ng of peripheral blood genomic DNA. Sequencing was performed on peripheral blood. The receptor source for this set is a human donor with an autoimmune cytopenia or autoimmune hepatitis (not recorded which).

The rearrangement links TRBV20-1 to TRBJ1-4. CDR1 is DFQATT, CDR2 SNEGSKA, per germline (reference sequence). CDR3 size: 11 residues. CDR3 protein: CSASNNEKLFF.

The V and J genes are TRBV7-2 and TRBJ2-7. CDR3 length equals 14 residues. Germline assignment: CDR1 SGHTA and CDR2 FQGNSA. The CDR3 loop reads CASSLAVISYEQYF.

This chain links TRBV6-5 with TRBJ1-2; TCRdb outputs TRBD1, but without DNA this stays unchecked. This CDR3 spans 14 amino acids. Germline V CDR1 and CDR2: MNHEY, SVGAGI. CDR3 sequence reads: CASSYSNRGTPYTF.

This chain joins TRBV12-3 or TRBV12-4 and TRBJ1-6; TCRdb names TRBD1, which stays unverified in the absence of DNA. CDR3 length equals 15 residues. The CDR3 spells CASSYGTADNSPLHF.

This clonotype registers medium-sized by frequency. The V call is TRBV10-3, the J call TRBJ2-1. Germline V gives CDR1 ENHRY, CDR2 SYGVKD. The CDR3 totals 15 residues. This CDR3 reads CAISDAVASYNEQFF.

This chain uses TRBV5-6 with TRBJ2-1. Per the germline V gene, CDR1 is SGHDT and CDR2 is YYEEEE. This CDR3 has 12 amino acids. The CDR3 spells CASSPIVGEQFF.

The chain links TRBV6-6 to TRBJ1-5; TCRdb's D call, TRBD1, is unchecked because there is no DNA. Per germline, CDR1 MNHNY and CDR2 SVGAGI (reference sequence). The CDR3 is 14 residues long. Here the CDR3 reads CASRDGTKDQPQHF.

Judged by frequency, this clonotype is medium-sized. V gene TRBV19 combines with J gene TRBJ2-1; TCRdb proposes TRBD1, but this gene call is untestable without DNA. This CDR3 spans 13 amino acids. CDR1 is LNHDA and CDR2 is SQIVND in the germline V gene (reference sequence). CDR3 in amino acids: CASSRGPDNEQFF.

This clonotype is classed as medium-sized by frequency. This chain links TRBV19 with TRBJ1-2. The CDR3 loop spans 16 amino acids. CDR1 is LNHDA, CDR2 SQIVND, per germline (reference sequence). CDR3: CASRPLTKGVYHGYTF.

Here the CDR3 reads CASSEGSGSGRLHF. This chain joins TRBV6-4 and TRBJ1-6. CDR1 and CDR2 (germline): MRHNA, SNTAGT. The CDR3 runs 14 residues.

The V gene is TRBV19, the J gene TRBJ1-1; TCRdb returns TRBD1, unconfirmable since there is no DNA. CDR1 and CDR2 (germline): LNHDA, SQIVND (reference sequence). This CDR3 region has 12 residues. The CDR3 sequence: CASSHRGTEAFF.

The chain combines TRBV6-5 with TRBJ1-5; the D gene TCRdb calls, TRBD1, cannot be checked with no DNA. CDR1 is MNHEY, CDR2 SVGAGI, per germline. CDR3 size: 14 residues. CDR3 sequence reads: CASSFTGNWQPQHF.

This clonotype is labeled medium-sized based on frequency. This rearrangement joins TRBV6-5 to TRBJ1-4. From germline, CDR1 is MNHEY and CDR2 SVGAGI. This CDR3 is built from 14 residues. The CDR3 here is CARGRHGANEKLFF.

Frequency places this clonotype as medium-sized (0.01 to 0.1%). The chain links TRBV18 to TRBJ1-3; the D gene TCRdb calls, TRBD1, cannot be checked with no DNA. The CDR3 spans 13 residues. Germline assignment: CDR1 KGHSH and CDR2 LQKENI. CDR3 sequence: CASSPPSGVPIYF.

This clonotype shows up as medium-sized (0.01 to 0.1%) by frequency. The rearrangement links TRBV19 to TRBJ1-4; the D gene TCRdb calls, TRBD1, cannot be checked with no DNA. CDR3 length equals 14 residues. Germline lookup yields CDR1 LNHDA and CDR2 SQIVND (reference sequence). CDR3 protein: CASSTRDGFEKLFF.

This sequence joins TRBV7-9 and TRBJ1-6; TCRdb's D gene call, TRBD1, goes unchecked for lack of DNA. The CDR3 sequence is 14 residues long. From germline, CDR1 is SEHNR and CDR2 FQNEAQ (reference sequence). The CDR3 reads CASSPGPNHAPLHF.

The CDR3 loop is CASSPDRVGYGYTF. This chain joins TRBV18 and TRBJ1-2; TCRdb returns TRBD1, unconfirmable since there is no DNA. CDR1 and CDR2 from the germline V gene are KGHSH and LQKENI. The CDR3 contains 14 residues. The full variable domain, in which reference TRBV18 and TRBJ1-2 provide the parts outside the CDR3, is NAGVMQNPRHLVRRRGQEARLRCSPMKGHSHVYWYRQLPEEGLKFMVYLQKENIIDESGMPKERFSAEFPKEGPSILRIQQVVRGDSAAYFCASSPDRVGYGYTFGSGTRLTVV.

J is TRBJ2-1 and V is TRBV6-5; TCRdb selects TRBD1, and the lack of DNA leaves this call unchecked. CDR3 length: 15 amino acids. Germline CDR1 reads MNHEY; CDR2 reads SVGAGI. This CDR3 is CASSRTGGFYNEQFF.